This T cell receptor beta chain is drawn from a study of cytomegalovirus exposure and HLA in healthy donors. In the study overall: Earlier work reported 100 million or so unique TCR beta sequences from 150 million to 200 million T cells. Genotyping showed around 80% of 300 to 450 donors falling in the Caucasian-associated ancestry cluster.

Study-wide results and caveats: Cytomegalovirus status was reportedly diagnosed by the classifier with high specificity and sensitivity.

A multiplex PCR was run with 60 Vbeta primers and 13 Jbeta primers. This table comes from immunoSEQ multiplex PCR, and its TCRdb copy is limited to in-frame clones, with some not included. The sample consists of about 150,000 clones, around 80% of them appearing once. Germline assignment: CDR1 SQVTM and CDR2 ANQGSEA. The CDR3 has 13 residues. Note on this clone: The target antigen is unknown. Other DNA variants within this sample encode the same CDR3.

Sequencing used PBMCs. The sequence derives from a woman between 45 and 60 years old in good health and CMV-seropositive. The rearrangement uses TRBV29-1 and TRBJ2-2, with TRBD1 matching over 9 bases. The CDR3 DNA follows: TGCAGTGCCGGGGACAGGGCCACCGGGGAGCTGTTTTTT. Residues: CSAGDRATGELFF.